This T cell receptor (beta chain) was captured by sequencing in a study of T cell changes during pregnancy in multiple sclerosis. Germline V gives CDR1 MNHEY, CDR2 SVGAGI. The CDR3 totals 14 residues. V lost 10 bases, J lost 2 bases, and 16 bases lay in between. Repertoires were generated with immunoSEQ multiplex PCR, while TCRdb's copy carries only in-frame clones and drops some. Here the sample spans about 110,000 clones, roughly 89% being singletons. This clonotype originated in a female donor with multiple sclerosis, enrolled in a pregnancy study. The chain joins TRBV6-5 to TRBJ2-3; the D gene is possibly TRBD1 (5 bases). Sequenced material: peripheral blood, taken before pregnancy. The CDR3 here is CATSRGGFTDTQYF. The CDR3 DNA sequence: TGTGCCACGTCAAGGGGCGGATTCACAGATACGCAGTATTTT.